This T cell receptor (beta chain) came from a study of T cells after yellow fever vaccination. Points from the study as a whole: The CD4 compartment and the CD8 compartment contained a small share of clonotypes in common.

TCRdb re-analysed the 5' RACE reads in MiXCR, keeping a single row per CDR3 protein. The sample includes some 500,000 distinct CDR3 sequences, approximately 15% of them seen just once. A few counts support this clonotype. Its cognate antigen is unknown. Trimming pared 10 bases from V and 8 bases from J, leaving 21 bases between. Per the germline V gene, CDR1 is SNHLY and CDR2 is FYNNEI. The CDR3 loop spans 14 amino acids. The chain has TRBV2 and TRBJ2-1, with a tentative D call TRBD1 (7 bases). The clonotype was recovered from a man aged 25-45 years who received the YFV17D yellow fever vaccine. The sequencing here drew on PBMCs, taken on the day of the yellow fever booster vaccination. The CDR3 DNA follows: TGTGCCACCAGGGGGACTTCCAAGGGCGATGAGCAGTTCTTC. Encoded protein: CATRGTSKGDEQFF.